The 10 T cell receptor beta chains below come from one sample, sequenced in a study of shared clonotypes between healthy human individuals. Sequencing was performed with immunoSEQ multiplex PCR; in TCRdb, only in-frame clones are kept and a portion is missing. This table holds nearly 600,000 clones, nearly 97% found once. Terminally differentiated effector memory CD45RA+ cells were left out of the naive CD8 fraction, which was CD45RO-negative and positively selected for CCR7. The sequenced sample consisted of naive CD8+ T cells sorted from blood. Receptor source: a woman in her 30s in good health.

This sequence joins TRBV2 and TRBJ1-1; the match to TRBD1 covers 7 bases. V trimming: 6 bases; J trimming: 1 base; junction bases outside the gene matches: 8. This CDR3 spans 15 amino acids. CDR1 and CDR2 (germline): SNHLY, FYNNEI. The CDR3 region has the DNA TGTGCCAGCAGATCCACGAAGGGGGCGAACACTGAAGCTTTCTTT. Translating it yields CASRSTKGANTEAFF.

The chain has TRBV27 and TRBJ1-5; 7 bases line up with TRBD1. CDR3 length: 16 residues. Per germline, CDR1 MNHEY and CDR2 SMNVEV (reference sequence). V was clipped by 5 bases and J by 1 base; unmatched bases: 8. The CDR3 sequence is CASSTTGMESNQPQHF. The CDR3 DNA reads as TGTGCCAGCAGTACGACAGGGATGGAAAGCAATCAGCCCCAGCATTTT.

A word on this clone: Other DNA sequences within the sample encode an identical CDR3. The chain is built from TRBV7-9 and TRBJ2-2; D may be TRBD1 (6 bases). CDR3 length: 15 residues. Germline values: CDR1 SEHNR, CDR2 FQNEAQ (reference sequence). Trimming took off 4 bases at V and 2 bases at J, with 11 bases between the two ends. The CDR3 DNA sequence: TGTGCCAGCAGCTCCCCGGGACATAACACCGGGGAGCTGTTTTTT. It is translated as CASSSPGHNTGELFF.

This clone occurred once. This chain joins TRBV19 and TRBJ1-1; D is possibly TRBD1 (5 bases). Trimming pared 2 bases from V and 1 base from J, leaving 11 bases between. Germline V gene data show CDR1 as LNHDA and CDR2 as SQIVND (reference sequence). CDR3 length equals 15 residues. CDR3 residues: CASSISGQGNTEAFF. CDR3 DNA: TGTGCCAGTAGTATATCGGGGCAGGGGAACACTGAAGCTTTCTTT.

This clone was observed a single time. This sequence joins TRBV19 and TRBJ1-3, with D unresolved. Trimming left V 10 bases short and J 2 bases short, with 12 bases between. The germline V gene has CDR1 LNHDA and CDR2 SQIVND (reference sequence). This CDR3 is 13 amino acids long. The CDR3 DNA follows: TGTGCCACCTTGGGCGGACCTGGAAACACCATATATTTT. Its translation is CATLGGPGNTIYF.

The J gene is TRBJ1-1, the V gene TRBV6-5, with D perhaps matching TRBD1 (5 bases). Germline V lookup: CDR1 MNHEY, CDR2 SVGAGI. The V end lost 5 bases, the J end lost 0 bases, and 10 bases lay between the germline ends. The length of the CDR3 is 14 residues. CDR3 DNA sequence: TGTGCCAGCAGTAAACAGGTTCTGAACACTGAAGCTTTCTTT. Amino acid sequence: CASSKQVLNTEAFF.

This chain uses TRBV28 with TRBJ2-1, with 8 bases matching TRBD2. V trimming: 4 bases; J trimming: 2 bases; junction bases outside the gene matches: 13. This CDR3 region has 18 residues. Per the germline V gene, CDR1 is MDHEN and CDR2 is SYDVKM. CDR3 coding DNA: TGTGCCAGCAGTTCAAGGACTAGCTCCCGACTAACCTACAATGAGCAGTTCTTC. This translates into CASSSRTSSRLTYNEQFF.

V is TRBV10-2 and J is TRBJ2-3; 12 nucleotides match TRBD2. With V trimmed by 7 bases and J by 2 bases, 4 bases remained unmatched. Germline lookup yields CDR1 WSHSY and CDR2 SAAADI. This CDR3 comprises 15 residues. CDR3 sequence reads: CASNGLAGPTDTQYF. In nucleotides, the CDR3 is TGCGCCAGCAACGGACTAGCGGGACCCACAGATACGCAGTATTTT.

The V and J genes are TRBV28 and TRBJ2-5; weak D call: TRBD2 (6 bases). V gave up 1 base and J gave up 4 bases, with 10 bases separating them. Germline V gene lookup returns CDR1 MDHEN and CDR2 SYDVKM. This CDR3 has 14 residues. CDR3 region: CASSLLGTGETQYF. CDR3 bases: TGTGCCAGCAGTTTATTGGGGACTGGAGAGACCCAGTACTTC.

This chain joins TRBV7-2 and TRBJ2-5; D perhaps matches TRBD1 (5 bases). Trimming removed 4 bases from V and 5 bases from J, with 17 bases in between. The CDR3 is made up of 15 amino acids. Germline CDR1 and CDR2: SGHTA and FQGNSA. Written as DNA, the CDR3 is TGTGCCAGCAGCTCGTATGTCCAGGGTGGGGAGACCCAGTACTTC. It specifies CASSSYVQGGETQYF.